These T cell receptor beta chains were read from a single sample in a study of blood T cell repertoires in COVID-19. Assay: immunoSEQ multiplex PCR; the TCRdb copy retains only in-frame clones and omits some. The data show around 290,000 clones, around nine tenths seen once. Sequencing was carried out using PBMCs or T cells enriched from blood (not recorded which). These receptors were obtained from a woman in her fifties or sixties in a cohort exposed to, infected with or recovered from COVID-19 (not recorded which). Each CDR3 is given with its conserved first and last residue. The D gene is left open where the match is weak. Not every row has a clone size; where given, it reads once, few, many or a size class.

.	TRBD2	TRBJ2-1	TRBV12-5	CASTAGDYNEQFF	TGTGCTAGTACGGCGGGAGACTACAATGAGCAGTTCTTC
.	.	TRBJ2-1	TRBV28	CASSSGSVNNEQFF	TGTGCCAGCAGTTCTGGGAGCGTCAACAATGAGCAGTTCTTC
.	.	TRBJ1-1	TRBV28	CASSLYRQVNTEAFF	TGTGCCAGCAGTTTATACCGACAGGTAAACACTGAAGCTTTCTTT
.	.	TRBJ2-5	TRBV7-8	CASSSTNGGQETQYF	TGTGCCAGCAGCTCGACCAACGGGGGCCAAGAGACCCAGTACTTC
few	TRBD1	TRBJ1-1	TRBV5-1	CASSPGQGAEAFF	TGCGCCAGCAGCCCCGGACAGGGGGCTGAAGCTTTCTTT
.	.	TRBJ2-6	TRBV7-8	CASSLVWGVSGANVLTF	TGTGCCAGCAGCTTAGTCTGGGGGGTCTCTGGGGCCAACGTCCTGACTTTC
.	.	TRBJ2-7	TRBV5-1	CASSLGREIRYYEQYF	TGCGCCAGCAGCTTGGGTAGGGAGATCCGATACTACGAGCAGTACTTC
.	TRBD1	TRBJ1-5	TRBV28	CASSIGTGNQPQHF	TGTGCCAGCAGTATTGGGACAGGCAATCAGCCCCAGCATTTT
.	.	TRBJ1-5	TRBV9	CASSEPGVHQPQHF	TGTGCCAGCAGCGAACCAGGGGTCCATCAGCCCCAGCATTTT
.	TRBD2	TRBJ2-1	TRBV2	CASRGTSGIRDYNEQFF	TGTGCCAGCAGGGGGACTAGCGGGATAAGGGACTACAATGAGCAGTTCTTC